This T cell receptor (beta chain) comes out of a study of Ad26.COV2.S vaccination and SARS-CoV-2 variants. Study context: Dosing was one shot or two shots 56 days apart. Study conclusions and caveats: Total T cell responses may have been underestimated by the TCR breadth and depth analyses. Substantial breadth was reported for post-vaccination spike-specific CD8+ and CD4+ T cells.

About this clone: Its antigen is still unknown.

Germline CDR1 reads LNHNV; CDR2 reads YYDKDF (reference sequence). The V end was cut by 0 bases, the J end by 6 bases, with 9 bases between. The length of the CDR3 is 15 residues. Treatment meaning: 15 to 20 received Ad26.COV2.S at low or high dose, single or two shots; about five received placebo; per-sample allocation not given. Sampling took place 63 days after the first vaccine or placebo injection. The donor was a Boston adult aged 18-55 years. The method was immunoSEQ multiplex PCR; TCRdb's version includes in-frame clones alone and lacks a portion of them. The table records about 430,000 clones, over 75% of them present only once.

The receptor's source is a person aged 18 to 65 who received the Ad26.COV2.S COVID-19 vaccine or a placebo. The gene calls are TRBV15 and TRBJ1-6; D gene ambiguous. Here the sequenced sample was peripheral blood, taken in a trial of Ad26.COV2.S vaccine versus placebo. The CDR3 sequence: CATSRDYSPNSPLHF. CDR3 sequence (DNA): TGTGCCACCAGCAGAGATTATAGTCCTAATTCACCCCTCCACTTT. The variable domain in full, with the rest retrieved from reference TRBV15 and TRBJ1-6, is DAMVIQNPRYQVTQFGKPVTLSCSQTLNHNVMYWYQQKSSQAPKLLFHYYDKDFNNEADTPDNFQSRRPNTSFCFLDIRSPGLGDTAMYLCATSRDYSPNSPLHFGNGTRLTVT.